The clone carrying this TCR beta chain occurred many times. TCRdb reanalysed the RT-PCR reads using MiXCR and keeps one entry per CDR3 protein. The table includes about 540,000 distinct CDR3 sequences, under 30% detected once. V shed 4 bases, J shed 2 bases, and the junction held 6 bases outside the gene matches. CDR3 length: 15 residues. Germline values: CDR1 SGHRS, CDR2 YFSETQ. These data are taken from a study of response to subunit inactivated influenza vaccine. The same sample was also studied in work on T cells expressing NK-cell markers. Turning to that study: TCR beta cDNA was made by 5'RACE template switching with UMIs.

The TCR originated in a man in his forties or fifties who received an inactivated influenza vaccine. This chain connects TRBV5-1 to TRBJ2-5, with 9 nucleotides matching TRBD2. The source was CD4+ T cells sorted from PBMCs, collected 11 to 12 days after vaccination. For the CDR3, the DNA is TGCGCCAGCAGCGAAGGGACTAGCAGACAAGAGACCCAGTACTTC. This sequence encodes CASSEGTSRQETQYF.